This is a list of T cell receptor beta chains from one sample in a study of cytomegalovirus exposure and HLA in healthy donors. Only in-frame clones appear in the TCRdb table, and some are missing; sequencing was by immunoSEQ multiplex PCR. Of 150,000 to 200,000 clones in the sample, about 75% are singletons; the top ten hold 2.5% to 3%. The sequenced sample was PBMCs. The receptors were sampled from a woman aged 50 to 60 in good health and CMV-seropositive. The CDR3 runs from the conserved cysteine through the conserved F or W. D genes are given only for firm matches. Size is omitted from some rows. Given values are once, few, many or a class for expanded clones.

V: TRBV9
D: -
J: TRBJ1-2
size: -
CDR3: CASSVSPENMDGYTF
DNA: TGTGCCAGCAGCGTATCGCCCGAGAATATGGATGGCTACACCTTC

V: TRBV27
D: TRBD1
J: TRBJ1-6
size: once
CDR3: CASSLYRGPLPLHF
DNA: TGTGCCAGCAGTTTATACAGGGGCCCCCTCCCCCTCCACTTT

V: TRBV5-6
D: -
J: TRBJ2-3
size: -
CDR3: CASSLGGTKRTADTQYF
DNA: TGTGCCAGCAGCTTGGGGGGCACCAAACGGACCGCAGATACGCAGTATTTT

V: TRBV19
D: -
J: TRBJ1-1
size: once
CDR3: CASSSGQRRLNTEAFF
DNA: TGTGCCAGTAGTTCCGGACAGAGGAGACTGAACACTGAAGCTTTCTTT

V: TRBV9
D: -
J: TRBJ2-3
size: -
CDR3: CASSAGLRRDTQYF
DNA: TGTGCCAGCAGCGCCGGACTGCGCCGGGATACGCAGTATTTT

V: TRBV5-1
D: TRBD1
J: TRBJ1-2
size: once
CDR3: CASSFRSGDRLGYTF
DNA: TGCGCCAGCAGCTTCCGGTCAGGGGACAGACTCGGCTACACCTTC

V: TRBV29-1
D: -
J: TRBJ2-3
size: -
CDR3: CSVEIGGTDTQYF
DNA: TGCAGCGTCGAGATCGGGGGAACAGATACGCAGTATTTT

V: TRBV11-1
D: -
J: TRBJ1-1
size: -
CDR3: CASSVIRGPGTEAFF
DNA: TGTGCCAGCAGCGTGATCAGGGGTCCTGGGACTGAAGCTTTCTTT

V: TRBV6-5
D: -
J: TRBJ1-6
size: -
CDR3: CASSYTGVNSPLHF
DNA: TGTGCCAGCAGTTACACGGGAGTAAATTCACCCCTCCACTTT

V: TRBV6-5
D: -
J: TRBJ1-1
size: few
CDR3: CASSYTGDTEAFF
DNA: TGTGCCAGCAGTTACACGGGGGACACTGAAGCTTTCTTT

V: TRBV5-3
D: -
J: TRBJ1-5
size: -
CDR3: CARSGGRGGQPQHF
DNA: TGTGCCAGAAGCGGTGGGAGGGGTGGTCAGCCCCAGCATTTT

V: TRBV2
D: TRBD1
J: TRBJ2-2
size: -
CDR3: CASRIRDRYTGELFF
DNA: TGTGCCAGCAGAATCCGGGACAGGTACACCGGGGAGCTGTTTTTT

V: TRBV12-5
D: TRBD1
J: TRBJ1-1
size: few
CDR3: CASGDREGTEAFF
DNA: TGTGCTAGTGGGGACAGGGAAGGGACTGAAGCTTTCTTT

V: TRBV5-4
D: -
J: TRBJ2-1
size: -
CDR3: CAITGPGFFNNEQFF
DNA: TGTGCCATCACGGGCCCAGGGTTCTTCAACAATGAGCAGTTCTTC

V: TRBV18
D: -
J: TRBJ2-3
size: -
CDR3: CASSPQGGSTDTQYF
DNA: TGTGCCAGCTCACCGCAGGGGGGAAGCACAGATACGCAGTATTTT

V: TRBV6-1
D: -
J: TRBJ1-5
size: -
CDR3: CASSVGGYSNQPQHF
DNA: TGTGCCAGCAGTGTAGGCGGATATAGCAATCAGCCCCAGCATTTT

V: TRBV5-1
D: TRBD2
J: TRBJ2-7
size: -
CDR3: CASSLPSGVGEQYF
DNA: TGCGCCAGCAGCTTGCCTAGCGGGGTGGGGGAGCAGTACTTC

V: TRBV5-1
D: TRBD1
J: TRBJ1-4
size: -
CDR3: CASSLKGGLGEKLFF
DNA: TGCGCCAGCAGCTTGAAAGGGGGCCTAGGGGAAAAACTGTTTTTT

V: TRBV7-3
D: -
J: TRBJ2-3
size: -
CDR3: CASSLGPSVDTQYF
DNA: TGTGCCAGCAGCCTAGGTCCTAGCGTAGATACGCAGTATTTT

V: TRBV7-7
D: -
J: TRBJ2-3
size: -
CDR3: CASSFGGFTDTQYF
DNA: TGTGCCAGCAGCTTCGGCGGATTCACAGATACGCAGTATTTT

V: TRBV27
D: -
J: TRBJ1-1
size: -
CDR3: CASSSTGLNTEAFF
DNA: TGTGCCAGCAGTTCAACAGGGCTGAACACTGAAGCTTTCTTT

V: TRBV29-1
D: -
J: TRBJ1-1
size: -
CDR3: CSVSRLNTEAFF
DNA: TGCAGCGTTTCTAGGCTGAACACTGAAGCTTTCTTT

V: TRBV25-1
D: -
J: TRBJ1-6
size: few
CDR3: CASSPSGGGKVHF
DNA: TGTGCCAGCAGTCCCTCTGGGGGGGGAAAGGTCCACTTT

V: TRBV6-5
D: TRBD1
J: TRBJ2-7
size: -
CDR3: CASSYSRTGIEQYF
DNA: TGTGCCAGCAGTTACTCAAGGACAGGGATCGAGCAGTACTTC

V: TRBV28
D: TRBD1
J: TRBJ1-3
size: -
CDR3: CASSTGQGDTIYF
DNA: TGTGCCAGCAGTACGGGACAGGGGGACACCATATATTTT

V: TRBV5-4
D: -
J: TRBJ1-2
size: few
CDR3: CASSLLQRGQSGYTF
DNA: TGTGCCAGCAGCTTGCTCCAACGGGGTCAAAGTGGCTACACCTTC

V: TRBV9
D: -
J: TRBJ2-3
size: -
CDR3: CASSPRFGTDTQYF
DNA: TGTGCCAGCAGCCCTCGTTTCGGCACAGATACGCAGTATTTT

V: TRBV5-1
D: -
J: TRBJ1-1
size: -
CDR3: CASSFVDPRDTEAFF
DNA: TGCGCCAGCAGCTTCGTGGACCCGAGGGACACTGAAGCTTTCTTT

V: TRBV29-1
D: -
J: TRBJ1-1
size: -
CDR3: CSVYSLNTEAFF
DNA: TGCAGCGTTTACAGCTTGAACACTGAAGCTTTCTTT

V: TRBV2
D: TRBD1
J: TRBJ2-5
size: -
CDR3: CASVWDRDQETQYF
DNA: TGTGCCAGCGTTTGGGACAGGGACCAAGAGACCCAGTACTTC

V: TRBV2
D: -
J: TRBJ2-3
size: -
CDR3: CASSEGQGTDTQYF
DNA: TGTGCCAGCAGTGAAGGACAGGGCACAGATACGCAGTATTTT

V: TRBV19
D: TRBD1
J: TRBJ1-6
size: -
CDR3: CASSRSGTDNSPLHF
DNA: TGTGCCAGTAGTCGCTCCGGGACAGATAATTCACCCCTCCACTTT

V: TRBV5-6
D: TRBD1
J: TRBJ1-5
size: -
CDR3: CASTITGGNQPQHF
DNA: TGTGCCAGCACCATAACAGGGGGCAATCAGCCCCAGCATTTT

V: TRBV19
D: -
J: TRBJ1-1
size: few
CDR3: CASSIVGGSNTEAFF
DNA: TGTGCCAGTAGTATAGTCGGGGGAAGCAACACTGAAGCTTTCTTT

V: TRBV11-2
D: -
J: TRBJ1-1
size: -
CDR3: CASSLHLSQRYTEAFF
DNA: TGTGCCAGCAGCTTACACCTATCGCAGAGGTACACTGAAGCTTTCTTT

V: TRBV21-1
D: -
J: TRBJ1-2
size: few
CDR3: CASSKPHTNYGYTF
DNA: TGTGCCAGCAGCAAACCTCACACTAACTATGGCTACACCTTC

V: TRBV6-5
D: -
J: TRBJ1-2
size: few
CDR3: CASSAITVNYGYTF
DNA: TGTGCCAGCAGTGCAATAACGGTTAACTATGGCTACACCTTC

V: TRBV7-6
D: -
J: TRBJ2-2
size: -
CDR3: CASSSLPTGELFF
DNA: TGTGCCAGCAGCTCACTTCCCACCGGGGAGCTGTTTTTT

V: TRBV7-6
D: -
J: TRBJ1-1
size: -
CDR3: CASSLGTLGKNTEAFF
DNA: TGTGCCAGCAGCTTAGGGACATTGGGAAAGAACACTGAAGCTTTCTTT

V: TRBV6-1
D: TRBD1
J: TRBJ2-7
size: -
CDR3: CASSEGQVRTYEQYF
DNA: TGTGCCAGCAGTGAGGGACAGGTTAGAACCTACGAGCAGTACTTC

V: TRBV7-9
D: TRBD2
J: TRBJ2-3
size: -
CDR3: CASSLGLAADTQYF
DNA: TGTGCCAGCAGCTTAGGGCTAGCGGCAGATACGCAGTATTTT

V: TRBV5-6
D: -
J: TRBJ2-3
size: once
CDR3: CASSLESVRLDF
DNA: TGTGCCAGCAGCTTGGAGTCGGTCCGCCTGGATTTT

V: TRBV10-3
D: -
J: TRBJ2-5
size: -
CDR3: CAISETGGYQETQYF
DNA: TGTGCCATCAGTGAAACTGGGGGGTACCAAGAGACCCAGTACTTC

V: TRBV19
D: TRBD1
J: TRBJ2-2
size: -
CDR3: CASSSSGTVNTGELFF
DNA: TGTGCCAGTAGTTCATCCGGGACAGTGAACACCGGGGAGCTGTTTTTT

V: TRBV9
D: TRBD2
J: TRBJ2-5
size: -
CDR3: CASSTRTSWGETQYF
DNA: TGTGCCAGCAGCACCAGGACTAGCTGGGGAGAGACCCAGTACTTC

V: TRBV6-1
D: -
J: TRBJ2-7
size: few
CDR3: CASSSTRELEEQYF
DNA: TGTGCCAGCAGTTCGACTAGGGAGTTGGAGGAGCAGTACTTC

V: TRBV2
D: -
J: TRBJ2-1
size: -
CDR3: CASSVDFQPHNEQFF
DNA: TGTGCCAGCAGTGTGGACTTTCAGCCCCACAATGAGCAGTTCTTC

V: TRBV7-6
D: TRBD1
J: TRBJ2-3
size: -
CDR3: CASSPRTGSTDTQYF
DNA: TGTGCCAGCAGCCCTCGGACAGGAAGCACAGATACGCAGTATTTT

V: TRBV5-1
D: TRBD1
J: TRBJ1-1
size: -
CDR3: CASGTGGERTEAFF
DNA: TGCGCCAGCGGCACAGGGGGCGAACGTACTGAAGCTTTCTTT

V: TRBV2
D: TRBD2
J: TRBJ2-1
size: -
CDR3: CASSLAGHGEQFF
DNA: TGTGCCAGTTCACTAGCGGGGCATGGTGAGCAGTTCTTC

V: TRBV19
D: -
J: TRBJ1-5
size: -
CDR3: CASSPSGYSNQPQHF
DNA: TGTGCCAGTAGCCCCTCGGGTTATAGCAATCAGCCCCAGCATTTT

V: TRBV29-1
D: TRBD1
J: TRBJ1-2
size: -
CDR3: CSVVRTEVGQGTYGYTF
DNA: TGCAGCGTTGTGCGGACGGAGGTTGGACAGGGCACCTATGGCTACACCTTC

V: TRBV7-8
D: TRBD2
J: TRBJ2-1
size: -
CDR3: CASSLNERGGYNEQFF
DNA: TGTGCCAGCAGCTTAAACGAGCGGGGGGGGTACAATGAGCAGTTCTTC

V: TRBV5-1
D: -
J: TRBJ2-1
size: few
CDR3: CASSAMGAYYNEQFF
DNA: TGCGCCAGCAGCGCAATGGGAGCGTACTACAATGAGCAGTTCTTC

V: TRBV5-1
D: -
J: TRBJ2-3
size: few
CDR3: CASSLGQPTDTQYF
DNA: TGCGCCAGCAGCTTGGGACAGCCCACAGATACGCAGTATTTT

V: TRBV19
D: TRBD1
J: TRBJ1-6
size: few
CDR3: CATSRGNNSPLHF
DNA: TGTGCCACCAGCAGGGGGAATAATTCACCCCTCCACTTT